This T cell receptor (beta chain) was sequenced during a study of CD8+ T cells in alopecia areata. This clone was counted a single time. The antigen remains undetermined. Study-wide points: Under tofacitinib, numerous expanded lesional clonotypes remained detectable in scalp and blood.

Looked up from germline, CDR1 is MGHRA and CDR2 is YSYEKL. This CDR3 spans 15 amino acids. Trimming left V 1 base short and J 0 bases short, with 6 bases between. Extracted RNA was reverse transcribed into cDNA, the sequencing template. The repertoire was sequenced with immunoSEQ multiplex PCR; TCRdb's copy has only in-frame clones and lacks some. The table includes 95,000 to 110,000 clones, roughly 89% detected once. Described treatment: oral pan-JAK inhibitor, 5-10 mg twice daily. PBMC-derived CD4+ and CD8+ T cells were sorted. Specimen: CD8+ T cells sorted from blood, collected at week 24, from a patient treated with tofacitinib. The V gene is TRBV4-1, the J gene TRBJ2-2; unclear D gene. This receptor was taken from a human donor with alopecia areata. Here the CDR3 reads CASSQASSNTGELFF. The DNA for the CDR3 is TGCGCCAGCAGCCAAGCCAGTTCGAACACCGGGGAGCTGTTTTTT.